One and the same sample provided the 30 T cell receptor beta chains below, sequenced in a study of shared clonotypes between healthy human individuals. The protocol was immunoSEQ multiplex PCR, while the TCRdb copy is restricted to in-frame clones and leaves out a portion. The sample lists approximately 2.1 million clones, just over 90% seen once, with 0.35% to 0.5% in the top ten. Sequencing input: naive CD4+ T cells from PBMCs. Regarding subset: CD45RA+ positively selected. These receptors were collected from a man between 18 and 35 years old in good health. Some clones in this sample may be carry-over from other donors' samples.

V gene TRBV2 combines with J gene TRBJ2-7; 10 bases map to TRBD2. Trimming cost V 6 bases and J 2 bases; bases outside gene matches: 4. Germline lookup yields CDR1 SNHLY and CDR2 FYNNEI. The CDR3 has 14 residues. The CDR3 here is CASRDLAGAYEQYF. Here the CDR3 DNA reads TGTGCCAGCAGAGACCTAGCGGGGGCCTACGAGCAGTACTTC.

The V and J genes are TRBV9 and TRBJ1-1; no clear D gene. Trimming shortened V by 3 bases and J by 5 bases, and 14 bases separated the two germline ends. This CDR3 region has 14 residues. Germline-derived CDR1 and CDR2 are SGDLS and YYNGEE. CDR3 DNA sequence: TGTGCCAGCAGCGAATTCCGGCGGGGAACTGAAGCTTTCTTT. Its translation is CASSEFRRGTEAFF.

CDR3 loop: CASNNRSGYTQYF. In DNA, the CDR3 is TGTGCCAGCAATAACAGATCAGGATATACGCAGTATTTT. The rearrangement joins TRBV2 to TRBJ2-3; D uncertain. CDR1 is SNHLY, CDR2 FYNNEI, per germline. The CDR3 has 13 residues. V dropped 7 bases and J dropped 7 bases, with 15 bases sitting between them.

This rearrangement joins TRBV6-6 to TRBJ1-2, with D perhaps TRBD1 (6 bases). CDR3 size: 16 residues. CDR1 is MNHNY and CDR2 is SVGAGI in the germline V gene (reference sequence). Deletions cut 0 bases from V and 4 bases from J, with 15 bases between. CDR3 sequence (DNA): TGTGCCAGCAGTTACTCGAGCGGGGGCCTAGGCTATGGCTACACCTTC. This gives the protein CASSYSSGGLGYGYTF.

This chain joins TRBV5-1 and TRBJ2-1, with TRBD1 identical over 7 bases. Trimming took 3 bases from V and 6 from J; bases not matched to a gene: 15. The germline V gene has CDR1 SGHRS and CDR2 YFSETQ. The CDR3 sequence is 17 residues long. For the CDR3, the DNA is TGCGCCAGCAGCTGGCAGGGGGTCAGGGCTACTGGCAATGAGCAGTTCTTC. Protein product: CASSWQGVRATGNEQFF.

The CDR3 here is CASSYRLAGISDTQYF. CDR3 sequence (DNA): TGTGCCAGCAGCTACCGTTTAGCGGGAATCTCAGATACGCAGTATTTT. The chain couples TRBV5-4 to TRBJ2-3; 8 bases agree with TRBD2. CDR3 length: 16 amino acids. Germline CDR1 and CDR2: SGHNT and YYREEE (reference sequence). Germline trimming cut 3 bases from V and 4 bases from J; bases unmatched to any gene: 10.

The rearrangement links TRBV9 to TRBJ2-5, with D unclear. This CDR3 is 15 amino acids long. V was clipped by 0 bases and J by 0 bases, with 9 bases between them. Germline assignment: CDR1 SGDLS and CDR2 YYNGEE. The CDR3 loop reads CASSVGPTDQETQYF. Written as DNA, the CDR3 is TGTGCCAGCAGCGTAGGCCCAACGGACCAAGAGACCCAGTACTTC. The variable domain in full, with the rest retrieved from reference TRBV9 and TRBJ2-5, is DSGVTQTPKHLITATGQRVTLRCSPRSGDLSVYWYQQSLDQGLQFLIQYYNGEERAKGNILERFSAQQFPDLHSELNLSSLELGDSALYFCASSVGPTDQETQYFGPGTRLLVL.

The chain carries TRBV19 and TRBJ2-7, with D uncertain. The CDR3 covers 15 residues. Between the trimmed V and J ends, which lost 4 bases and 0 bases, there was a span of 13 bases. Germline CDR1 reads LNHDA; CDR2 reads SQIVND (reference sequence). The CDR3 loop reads CASSTLYSFSYEQYF. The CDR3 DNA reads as TGTGCCAGTAGTACCCTTTACTCCTTCTCCTACGAGCAGTACTTC.

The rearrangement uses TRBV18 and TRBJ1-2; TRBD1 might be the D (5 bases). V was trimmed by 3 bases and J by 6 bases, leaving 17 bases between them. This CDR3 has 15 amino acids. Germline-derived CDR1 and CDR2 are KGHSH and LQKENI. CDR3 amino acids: CASSPNIAGGDGYTF. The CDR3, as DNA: TGTGCCAGCTCACCCAACATCGCGGGGGGGGATGGCTACACCTTC. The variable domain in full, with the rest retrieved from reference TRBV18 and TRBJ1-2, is NAGVMQNPRHLVRRRGQEARLRCSPMKGHSHVYWYRQLPEEGLKFMVYLQKENIIDESGMPKERFSAEFPKEGPSILRIQQVVRGDSAAYFCASSPNIAGGDGYTFGSGTRLTVV.

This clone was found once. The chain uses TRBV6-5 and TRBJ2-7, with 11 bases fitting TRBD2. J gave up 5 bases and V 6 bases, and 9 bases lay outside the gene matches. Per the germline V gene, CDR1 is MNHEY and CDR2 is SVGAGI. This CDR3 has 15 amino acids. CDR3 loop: CASSATGTSGHEQYF. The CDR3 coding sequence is TGTGCCAGCAGCGCAACCGGGACTAGCGGCCACGAGCAGTACTTC.

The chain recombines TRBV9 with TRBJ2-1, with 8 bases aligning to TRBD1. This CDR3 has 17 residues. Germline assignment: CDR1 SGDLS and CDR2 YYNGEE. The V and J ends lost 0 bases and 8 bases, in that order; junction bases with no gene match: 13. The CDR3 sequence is CASSVVSGQGRSDEQFF. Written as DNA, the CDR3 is TGTGCCAGCAGCGTAGTTTCAGGACAGGGTCGTAGTGATGAGCAGTTCTTC.

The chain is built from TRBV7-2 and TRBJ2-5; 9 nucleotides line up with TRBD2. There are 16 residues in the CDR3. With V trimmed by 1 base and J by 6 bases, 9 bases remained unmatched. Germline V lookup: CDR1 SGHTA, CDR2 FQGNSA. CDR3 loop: CASSLGVSGRGKTQYF. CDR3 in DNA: TGTGCCAGCAGCTTAGGGGTTAGCGGGAGAGGGAAGACCCAGTACTTC.

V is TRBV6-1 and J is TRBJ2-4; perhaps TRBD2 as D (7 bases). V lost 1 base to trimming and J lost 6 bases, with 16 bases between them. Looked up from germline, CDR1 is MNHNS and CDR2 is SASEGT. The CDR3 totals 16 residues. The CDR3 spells CASSEGSAGEGNIQYF. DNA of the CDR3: TGTGCCAGCAGTGAAGGATCAGCAGGGGAGGGAAACATTCAGTACTTC.

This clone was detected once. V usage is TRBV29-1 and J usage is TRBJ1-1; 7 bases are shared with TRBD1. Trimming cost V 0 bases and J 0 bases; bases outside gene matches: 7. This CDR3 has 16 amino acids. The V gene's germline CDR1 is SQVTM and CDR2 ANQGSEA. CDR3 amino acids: CSVEDHGDSLNTEAFF. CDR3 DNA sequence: TGCAGCGTTGAAGATCACGGGGACAGTTTGAACACTGAAGCTTTCTTT.

For the CDR3, the DNA is TGTGCCAGCAGTCCGAACCTGCTCACCTACTATGGCTACACCTTC. Its protein is CASSPNLLTYYGYTF. The genes are TRBV27 and TRBJ1-2; D is unresolved. Trimming removed 5 bases at V and 3 bases at J, with 16 bases between. The CDR3 extends over 15 amino acids. The germline V gene has CDR1 MNHEY and CDR2 SMNVEV (reference sequence).

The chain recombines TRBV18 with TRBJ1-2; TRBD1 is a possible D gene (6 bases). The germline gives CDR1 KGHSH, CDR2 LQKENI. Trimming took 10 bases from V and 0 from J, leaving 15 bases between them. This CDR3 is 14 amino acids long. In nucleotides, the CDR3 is TGTGCCATCTCTTCCGGGACACCTAACTATGGCTACACCTTC. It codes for CAISSGTPNYGYTF. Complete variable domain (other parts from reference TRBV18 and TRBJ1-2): NAGVMQNPRHLVRRRGQEARLRCSPMKGHSHVYWYRQLPEEGLKFMVYLQKENIIDESGMPKERFSAEFPKEGPSILRIQQVVRGDSAAYFCAISSGTPNYGYTFGSGTRLTVV.

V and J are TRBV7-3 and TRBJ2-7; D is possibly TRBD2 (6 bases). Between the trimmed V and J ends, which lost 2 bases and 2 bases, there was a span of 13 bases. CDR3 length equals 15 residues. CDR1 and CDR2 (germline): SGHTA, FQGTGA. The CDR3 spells CASSLYGGRTYEQYF. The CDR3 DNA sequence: TGTGCCAGCAGCTTATACGGGGGTAGGACCTACGAGCAGTACTTC.

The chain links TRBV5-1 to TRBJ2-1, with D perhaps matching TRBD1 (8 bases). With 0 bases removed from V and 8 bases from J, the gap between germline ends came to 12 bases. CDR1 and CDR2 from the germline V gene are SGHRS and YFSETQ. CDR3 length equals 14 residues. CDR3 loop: CASSLGQGRDEQFF. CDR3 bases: TGCGCCAGCAGCTTGGGACAGGGGAGGGATGAGCAGTTCTTC.

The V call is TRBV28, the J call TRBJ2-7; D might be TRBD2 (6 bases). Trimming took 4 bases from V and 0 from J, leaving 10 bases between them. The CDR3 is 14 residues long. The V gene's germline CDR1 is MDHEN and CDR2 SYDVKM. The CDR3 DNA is TGTGCCAGCAGTTATTACGGGAGCTCCTACGAGCAGTACTTC. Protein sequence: CASSYYGSSYEQYF.

The CDR3 DNA sequence: TGTGCCAGCAGCTTCGATACCGAGGACTCTACCAACGGGGAGCTGTTTTTT. This encodes CASSFDTEDSTNGELFF. The V gene is TRBV7-3, the J gene TRBJ2-2, with D perhaps TRBD2 (5 bases). This CDR3 region has 17 residues. V was shortened by 3 bases and J by 7 bases, with 21 bases between the two germline ends. Germline V lookup: CDR1 SGHTA, CDR2 FQGTGA.

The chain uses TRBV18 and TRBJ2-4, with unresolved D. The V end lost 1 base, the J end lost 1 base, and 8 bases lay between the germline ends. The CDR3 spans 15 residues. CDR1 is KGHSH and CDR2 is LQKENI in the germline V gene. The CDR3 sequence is CASSPLTGAKNIQYF. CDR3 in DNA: TGTGCCAGCTCACCACTCACTGGGGCCAAAAACATTCAGTACTTC.

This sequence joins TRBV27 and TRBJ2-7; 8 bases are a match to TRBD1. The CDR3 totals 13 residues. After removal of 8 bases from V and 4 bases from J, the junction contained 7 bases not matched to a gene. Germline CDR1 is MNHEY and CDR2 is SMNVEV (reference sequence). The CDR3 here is CASGRTGSYEQYF. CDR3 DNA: TGTGCCAGCGGCCGGACAGGGTCATACGAGCAGTACTTC.

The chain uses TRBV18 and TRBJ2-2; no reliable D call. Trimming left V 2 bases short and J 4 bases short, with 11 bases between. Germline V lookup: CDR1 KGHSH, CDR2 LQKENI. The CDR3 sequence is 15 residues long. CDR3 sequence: CASSPTRSSTGELFF. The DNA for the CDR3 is TGTGCCAGCTCACCAACGCGTTCCAGCACCGGGGAGCTGTTTTTT.

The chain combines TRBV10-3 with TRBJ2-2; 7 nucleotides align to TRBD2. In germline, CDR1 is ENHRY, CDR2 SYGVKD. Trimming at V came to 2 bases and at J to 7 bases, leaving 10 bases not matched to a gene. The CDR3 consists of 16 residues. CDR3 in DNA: TGTGCCATCAGTGAGGGTAGCGGGCGGGCGAACGGGGAGCTGTTTTTT. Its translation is CAISEGSGRANGELFF.

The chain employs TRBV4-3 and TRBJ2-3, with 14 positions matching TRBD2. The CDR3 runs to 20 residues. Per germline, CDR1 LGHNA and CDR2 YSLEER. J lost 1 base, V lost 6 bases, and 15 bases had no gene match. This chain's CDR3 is CASRAPGTSGREGGTDTQYF. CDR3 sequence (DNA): TGCGCCAGCAGGGCTCCCGGGACTAGCGGGAGAGAGGGCGGCACAGATACGCAGTATTTT.

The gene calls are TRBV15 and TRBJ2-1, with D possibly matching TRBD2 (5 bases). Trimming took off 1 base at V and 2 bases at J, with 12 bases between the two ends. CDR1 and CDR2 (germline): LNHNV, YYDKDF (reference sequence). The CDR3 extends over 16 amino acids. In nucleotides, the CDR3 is TGTGCCACCAGCAGAGTCATACTAGGCCCCTACAATGAGCAGTTCTTC. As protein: CATSRVILGPYNEQFF.

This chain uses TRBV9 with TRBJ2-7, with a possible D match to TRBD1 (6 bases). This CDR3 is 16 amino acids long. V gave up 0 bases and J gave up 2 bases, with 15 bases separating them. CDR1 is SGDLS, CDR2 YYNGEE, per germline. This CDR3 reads CASSVGGQGYAYEQYF. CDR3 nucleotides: TGTGCCAGCAGCGTAGGGGGGCAGGGTTACGCCTACGAGCAGTACTTC. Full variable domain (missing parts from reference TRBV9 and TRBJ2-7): DSGVTQTPKHLITATGQRVTLRCSPRSGDLSVYWYQQSLDQGLQFLIQYYNGEERAKGNILERFSAQQFPDLHSELNLSSLELGDSALYFCASSVGGQGYAYEQYFGPGTRLTVT.

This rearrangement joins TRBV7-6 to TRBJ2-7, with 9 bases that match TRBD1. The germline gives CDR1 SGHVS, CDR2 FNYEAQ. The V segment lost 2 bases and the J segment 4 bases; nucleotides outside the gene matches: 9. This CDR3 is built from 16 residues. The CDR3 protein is CASSLRGGQGLYEQYF. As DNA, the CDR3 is TGTGCCAGCAGCTTAAGAGGGGGACAGGGCCTGTACGAGCAGTACTTC. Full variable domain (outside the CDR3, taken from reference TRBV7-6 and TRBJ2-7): GAGVSQSPRYKVTKRGQDVALRCDPISGHVSLYWYRQALGQGPEFLTYFNYEAQQDKSGLPNDRFSAERPEGSISTLTIQRTEQRDSAMYRCASSLRGGQGLYEQYFGPGTRLTVT.

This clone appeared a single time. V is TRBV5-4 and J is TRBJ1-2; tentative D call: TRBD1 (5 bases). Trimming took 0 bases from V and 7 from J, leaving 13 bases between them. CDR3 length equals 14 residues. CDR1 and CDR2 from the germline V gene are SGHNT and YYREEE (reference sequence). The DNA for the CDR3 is TGTGCCAGCAGCTTGGAGGGGAGGCGGGCTGGCTACACCTTC. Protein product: CASSLEGRRAGYTF.

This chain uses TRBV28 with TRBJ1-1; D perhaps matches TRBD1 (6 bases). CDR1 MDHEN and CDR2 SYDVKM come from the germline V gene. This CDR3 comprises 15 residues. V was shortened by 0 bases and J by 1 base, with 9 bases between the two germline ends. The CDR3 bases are TGTGCCAGCAGTTTATGGTGGACAGAGAACACTGAAGCTTTCTTT. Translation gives CASSLWWTENTEAFF.